This T cell receptor (beta chain) was identified in a study of T-cell reconstitution after alpha-beta-depleted transplantation in children. V lost 7 bases to trimming and J lost 3 bases, with 11 bases between them. This CDR3 has 13 amino acids. Germline V gene lookup returns CDR1 SGHRS and CDR2 YFSETQ. The TCRbeta library incorporated unique molecular identifiers. TCRdb used MiXCR to reprocess the PCR reads, holding one entry per CDR3 protein. The data contain fewer than 450,000 distinct CDR3 sequences, roughly 17% of them singletons. Findings and caveats of the study: Diversity and T-cell counts at one year after transplant derived mostly from new T cells. Some patients owed their high day-60 TCRbeta diversity to surviving recipient T cells and thymic progenitors.

This clonotype appeared many times. Its target is unknown. The V call is TRBV5-1, the J call TRBJ2-1; D may be TRBD2 (6 bases). This clonotype was sampled from a male patient aged 2 to 9 who had a stem cell transplant for acute lymphoblastic leukemia, so the T cells may come from the graft donor. Sequencing was performed on PBMCs, mostly from graft donor cells, taken 360 days after TCRalphabeta/CD19-depleted stem cell transplant. CDR3 in DNA: TGCGCCAGCCGGCGGGAACTCTACAATGAGCAGTTCTTC. Protein product: CASRRELYNEQFF.